These T cell receptor beta chains were read from a single sample in a study of Graves' ophthalmopathy and Graves' hyperthyroidism. Via MiXCR, TCRdb re-called the multiplex PCR reads, giving one row per CDR3 protein. The profile covers around 1.1 million distinct CDR3 sequences, with less than 45% appearing a single time and approximately 10% taken by the ten largest. Sequenced: peripheral blood or thyroid tissue (not recorded which). Receptors were obtained from an adult man with Graves' hyperthyroidism. The CDR3 runs from the conserved cysteine through the conserved F or W. The D gene is left open where the match is weak. Expanded clones are given a class, and other clones once, few, many or no size at all.

v_gene: TRBV7-2
j_gene: TRBJ2-7
abundance: many
d_gene: TRBD2
CDR3nt: TGTGCCAGCAGCTCACAACTTACTAGCGACGAGCAGTACTTC
CDR3aa: CASSSQLTSDEQYF

v_gene: TRBV15
j_gene: TRBJ1-5
abundance: .
d_gene: .
CDR3nt: TGTGCCACCAGCAGCCCCGGGACTGGGGATCTGCCCCAGCATTTT
CDR3aa: CATSSPGTGDLPQHF

v_gene: TRBV10-3
j_gene: TRBJ2-7
abundance: .
d_gene: TRBD2
CDR3nt: TGTGCCATCAGGCCAACTAGCGGGAGGCCATCCGAGCAGTACTTC
CDR3aa: CAIRPTSGRPSEQYF

v_gene: TRBV2
j_gene: TRBJ1-2
abundance: few
d_gene: .
CDR3nt: TGTGCCAGCAGTGAAGGAGGGCTCTATGGCTACACCTTC
CDR3aa: CASSEGGLYGYTF

v_gene: TRBV15
j_gene: TRBJ1-4
abundance: .
d_gene: .
CDR3nt: TGTGCCACCAGCAGACAGGGTACTAATGAAAAACTGTCTTTT
CDR3aa: CATSRQGTNEKLSF

v_gene: TRBV25-1
j_gene: TRBJ1-6
abundance: .
d_gene: .
CDR3nt: TGTGCTAGAGACCTGAGGACATATTCACCCCTCCACTTT
CDR3aa: CARDLRTYSPLHF

v_gene: TRBV10-3
j_gene: TRBJ1-2
abundance: .
d_gene: .
CDR3nt: TGTGCCATCAGCGGGGGAGTGGGGGCTGTAGCTGGCTACACCTTC
CDR3aa: CAISGGVGAVAGYTF

v_gene: TRBV5-5
j_gene: TRBJ1-4
abundance: few
d_gene: .
CDR3nt: TGTGCCAGCAGCTTGGCCGGACCCGAAAAACTGTTTTTT
CDR3aa: CASSLAGPEKLFF

v_gene: TRBV10-3
j_gene: TRBJ1-6
abundance: .
d_gene: TRBD1
CDR3nt: TGTGCCATCAAGAACTCCGGGACAGGGAAATTGGCCCTCCACTTT
CDR3aa: CAIKNSGTGKLALHF

v_gene: TRBV2
j_gene: TRBJ2-7
abundance: few
d_gene: TRBD1
CDR3nt: TGTGCCAGCAGTTCGACAGGGGGGGGGACCTACGAGCAGTACTTC
CDR3aa: CASSSTGGGTYEQYF

v_gene: TRBV27
j_gene: TRBJ1-1
abundance: few
d_gene: .
CDR3nt: TGTGCCAGCACCCCAAATCCGGGCAGGAGGGGCACTGAAGCTTTCTTT
CDR3aa: CASTPNPGRRGTEAFF

v_gene: TRBV6-6
j_gene: TRBJ1-2
abundance: few
d_gene: .
CDR3nt: TGTGCCAGCAGCCGAATGGGACGGAGTTTTCATGGCTACACCTTC
CDR3aa: CASSRMGRSFHGYTF

v_gene: TRBV20-1
j_gene: TRBJ2-7
abundance: many
d_gene: TRBD2
CDR3nt: TGCAGTGTCAAGGGAAAACTAGCGGGAACCTACGAGCAGTACTTC
CDR3aa: CSVKGKLAGTYEQYF

v_gene: TRBV20-1
j_gene: TRBJ2-7
abundance: .
d_gene: TRBD1
CDR3nt: TGCAGTGCTAGAGATCCGGACAGGGGTTACGAGCAGTACTTC
CDR3aa: CSARDPDRGYEQYF

v_gene: TRBV10-3
j_gene: TRBJ2-7
abundance: once
d_gene: .
CDR3nt: TGTGCCAGCAGTCACTCGTCAGCTTACGAGCAGTACTTC
CDR3aa: CASSHSSAYEQYF

v_gene: TRBV20-1
j_gene: TRBJ2-1
abundance: .
d_gene: .
CDR3nt: TGCAGTGCTAGAGATTGGAATGCGAGGAGCTCCTACAATGAGCAGTTCTTC
CDR3aa: CSARDWNARSSYNEQFF

v_gene: TRBV25-1
j_gene: TRBJ1-1
abundance: .
d_gene: .
CDR3nt: TGTGCCACCAACCAGGGTCCCTTGAACACTGAAGCTTTCTTT
CDR3aa: CATNQGPLNTEAFF

v_gene: TRBV15
j_gene: TRBJ2-7
abundance: .
d_gene: TRBD2
CDR3nt: TGTGCCACCAGTCTGACTAGCGGGAGAGCGTACGAGCAGTACTTC
CDR3aa: CATSLTSGRAYEQYF

v_gene: TRBV13
j_gene: TRBJ2-7
abundance: many
d_gene: TRBD1
CDR3nt: TGTGCCAGCAGCTTAGAGGACAGGTCCTACGAGCAGTACTTC
CDR3aa: CASSLEDRSYEQYF

v_gene: TRBV15
j_gene: TRBJ1-6
abundance: .
d_gene: .
CDR3nt: TGTGCCACCAGCAGGTCCAACCTCCCGGGAACCGGTCCGGGTTCACCCCTCCACTTT
CDR3aa: CATSRSNLPGTGPGSPLHF

v_gene: TRBV24-1
j_gene: TRBJ2-5
abundance: many
d_gene: .
CDR3nt: TGTGCCACCAGCCTTAGATTAGGCGAGACCCAGTACTTC
CDR3aa: CATSLRLGETQYF

v_gene: TRBV12-3/TRBV12-4
j_gene: TRBJ1-5
abundance: many
d_gene: .
CDR3nt: TGTGCCAGCAGTAGGGGGGTTTGGCCCCAGCATTTT
CDR3aa: CASSRGVWPQHF

v_gene: TRBV7-9
j_gene: TRBJ1-2
abundance: .
d_gene: TRBD1
CDR3nt: TGTGCCAGCAGCTTAGCGGGACAGCTCTATGGCTACACCTTC
CDR3aa: CASSLAGQLYGYTF

v_gene: TRBV19
j_gene: TRBJ2-7
abundance: many
d_gene: .
CDR3nt: TGTGCCAGTAGTATAGATGGGGGCGAGCAGTACTTC
CDR3aa: CASSIDGGEQYF

v_gene: TRBV24-1
j_gene: TRBJ1-2
abundance: few
d_gene: TRBD1
CDR3nt: TGTGCCACCAGTGAAGGGGGCGGCTACACCTTC
CDR3aa: CATSEGGGYTF

v_gene: TRBV28
j_gene: TRBJ1-1
abundance: few
d_gene: .
CDR3nt: TGTGCCAGCAGTTTACCGCAGGGGAACACTGAAGCTTTCTTT
CDR3aa: CASSLPQGNTEAFF

v_gene: TRBV15
j_gene: TRBJ2-5
abundance: many
d_gene: .
CDR3nt: TGTGCCACAACCGAGGGCACCCAAGAGACCCAGTACTTC
CDR3aa: CATTEGTQETQYF

v_gene: TRBV12-3/TRBV12-4
j_gene: TRBJ2-5
abundance: .
d_gene: .
CDR3nt: TGTGCCAGCAGTTCCGAGGCGGGGGCAGAGACCCAGTACTTC
CDR3aa: CASSSEAGAETQYF